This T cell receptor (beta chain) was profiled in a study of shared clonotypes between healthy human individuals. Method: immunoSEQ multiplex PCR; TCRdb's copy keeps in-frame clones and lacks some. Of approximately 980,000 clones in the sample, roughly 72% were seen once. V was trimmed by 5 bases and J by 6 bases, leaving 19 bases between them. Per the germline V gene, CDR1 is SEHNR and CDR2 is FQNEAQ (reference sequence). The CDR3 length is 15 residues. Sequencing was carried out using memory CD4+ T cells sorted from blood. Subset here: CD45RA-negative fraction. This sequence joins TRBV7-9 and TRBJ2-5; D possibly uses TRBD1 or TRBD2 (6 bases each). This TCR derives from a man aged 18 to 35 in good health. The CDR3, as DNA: TGTGCCAGCAGCCCCGCGTACAGGGAGGCACAGACCCAGTACTTC. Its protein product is CASSPAYREAQTQYF.